These 18 T cell receptor beta chains originate from one sample sequenced in a study of T-cell reconstitution after alpha-beta-depleted transplantation in children. Researchers prepared the TCRbeta library using unique molecular identifiers, the study reports. TCRdb re-called the PCR reads with MiXCR, one entry per CDR3 protein. Here the sample spans about 110,000 distinct CDR3 sequences, about 6% being singletons. Sequenced here: PBMCs, mostly from graft donor cells, sampled 360 days after TCRalphabeta/CD19-depleted stem cell transplant. These TCRs come from a male patient under 10 years old who had a stem cell transplant for acute lymphoblastic leukemia, so the T cells may come from the graft donor.

This clonotype occurred many times. The chain recombines TRBV7-3 with TRBJ2-2; D is possibly TRBD2 (7 bases). Trimming pared 5 bases from V and 5 bases from J, leaving 15 bases between. Germline values: CDR1 SGHTA, CDR2 FQGTGA. The CDR3 has 15 amino acids. The CDR3 loop reads CASSLGAGATGELFF. CDR3 nucleotide sequence: TGTGCCAGCAGCCTGGGGGCGGGAGCTACCGGGGAGCTGTTTTTT.

V usage is TRBV7-9 and J usage is TRBJ2-4; 10 bases match TRBD1. In germline, CDR1 is SEHNR, CDR2 FQNEAQ (reference sequence). CDR3 length: 16 amino acids. The V and J ends lost 5 bases and 7 bases, in that order; junction bases with no gene match: 11. The CDR3 loop is CASSTGQGILGNIQYF. CDR3 nucleotide sequence: TGTGCCAGCAGCACGGGACAGGGGATTTTGGGGAACATTCAGTACTTC.

The sample holds many counts of this clonotype. The chain couples TRBV2 to TRBJ2-1; 8 bases fit TRBD2. The CDR3 runs 12 residues. CDR1 is SNHLY and CDR2 is FYNNEI in the germline V gene. The J segment lost 9 bases and the V segment lost 10 bases, leaving 8 bases of the junction unmatched. CDR3 in DNA: TGTGCCACCCTGGGGGCGGGGGGTGAGCAGTTCTTC. Its protein is CATLGAGGEQFF.

Details on this clonotype: This sequence may be a read error, since a much larger clone differs from it by one base. The V call is TRBV7-9, the J call TRBJ1-3; 8 positions agree with TRBD1. Germline assignment: CDR1 SEHNR and CDR2 FQNEAQ (reference sequence). The CDR3 is 16 residues long. The DNA of the CDR3 is TGTGCCAGCAGCTCGACAGGGGCGCTCTCTAGAAACACCATATATTTT. This translates into CASSSTGALSRNTIYF.

This clonotype occurred a few times. A junction end diverges from the germline sequence, so it may reflect a read error. The rearrangement links TRBV20-1 to TRBJ1-2; D unresolved. From germline, CDR1 is DFQATT and CDR2 SNEGSKA (reference sequence). The CDR3 loop spans 11 amino acids. The CDR3 DNA sequence: TGCAGTGCTAGAAAAGGAATGCGGCCACCCTTC. Its translation is CSARKGMRPPF.

This clonotype was observed a handful of times. The V call is TRBV18, the J call TRBJ1-2; 7 bases fit TRBD1. Germline assignment: CDR1 KGHSH and CDR2 LQKENI. V shed 3 bases and J 4 bases; nucleotides not matched to a gene: 5. The CDR3 consists of 14 residues. The CDR3 region is CASSPGQSGYGYTF. The CDR3 nucleotides are TGTGCCAGCTCACCGGGACAGAGTGGCTATGGCTACACCTTC.

The chain carries TRBV20-1 and TRBJ1-2; D gene uncertain. This CDR3 comprises 13 residues. Trimming removed 3 bases at V and 2 bases at J, with 10 bases between. CDR1 DFQATT and CDR2 SNEGSKA come from the germline V gene (reference sequence). The CDR3 here is CSARSGLNYGYTF. CDR3 nucleotide sequence: TGCAGTGCTAGGAGCGGCCTCAACTATGGCTACACCTTC.

The count of this clonotype is one. CDR3 DNA sequence: TGTGCCACCAGCAGAGACTGGGAGGGGGACAGGGGTGGAGATACGCAGTATTTT. It yields the protein CATSRDWEGDRGGDTQYF. The rearrangement uses TRBV15 and TRBJ2-3, with 10 bases identical to TRBD1. Germline values: CDR1 LNHNV, CDR2 YYDKDF (reference sequence). The J segment lost 5 bases and the V segment lost 0 bases, leaving 11 bases of the junction unmatched. This CDR3 contains 18 residues.

This clonotype was counted a few times. The chain couples TRBV6-1 to TRBJ1-2, with 9 bases aligning to TRBD1. The CDR3 has 14 amino acids. Germline V gives CDR1 MNHNS, CDR2 SASEGT. V shed 10 bases, J shed 4 bases, and the junction held 10 bases outside the gene matches. The CDR3 is CATLGGQGGYGYTF. CDR3 DNA sequence: TGTGCCACCCTCGGGGGACAGGGTGGCTATGGCTACACCTTC.

Only a few counts were recorded for this clonotype. J is TRBJ2-1 and V is TRBV6-2 or TRBV6-3, with a tentative D call TRBD1 (5 bases). The CDR3 is 15 amino acids. V lost 7 bases to trimming and J lost 2 bases, with 15 bases between them. Germline CDR1 and CDR2: MNHEY and SVGEGT. CDR3 region: CASTLIRVPYNEQFF. Here the CDR3 DNA reads TGTGCCAGCACCCTTATCAGGGTTCCCTACAATGAGCAGTTCTTC.

Ten or more counts support this clonotype. This rearrangement joins TRBV7-2 to TRBJ2-1; a possible D gene is TRBD1 (5 bases). Trimming took 2 bases from V and 8 from J, leaving 7 bases between them. Germline V gene lookup returns CDR1 SGHTA and CDR2 FQGNSA. The CDR3 is 12 residues long. CDR3 sequence: CASSLWGDEQFF. DNA of the CDR3: TGTGCCAGCAGCTTATGGGGCGATGAGCAGTTCTTC.

Ten or more counts support this clonotype. The CDR3 bases are TGTGCCAGCAGCTCTTTAAAGGGGAGGATTCCCTACAATGAGCAGTTCTTC. Translation gives CASSSLKGRIPYNEQFF. The V and J genes are TRBV7-9 and TRBJ2-1; D is perhaps TRBD2 (6 bases). The CDR3 has 17 amino acids. Germline V gives CDR1 SEHNR, CDR2 FQNEAQ (reference sequence). The ends were cut back, 4 bases at V and 2 bases at J, with 18 bases in the middle.

There are many counts of this clonotype. The rearrangement uses TRBV7-9 and TRBJ2-1; D is unresolved. The germline V and J ends were trimmed by 8 bases and 7 bases, with 6 bases remaining between them. Germline V gene sequence: CDR1 SEHNR, CDR2 FQNEAQ (reference sequence). This CDR3 comprises 10 residues. CDR3 in DNA: TGTGCCAGCTCCTGGAATGAGCAGTTCTTC. It codes for CASSWNEQFF.

There are many counts of this clonotype. The genes are TRBV28 and TRBJ2-7; no clear D. This CDR3 has 12 amino acids. Per the germline V gene, CDR1 is MDHEN and CDR2 is SYDVKM. V dropped 2 bases and J dropped 1 base, with 3 bases sitting between them. In nucleotides, the CDR3 is TGTGCCAGCAGTTTACTGTCCTACGAGCAGTACTTC. Translating gives CASSLLSYEQYF.

This chain uses TRBV5-5 with TRBJ2-7; 9 bases fit TRBD1. The germline CDR1 and CDR2 sequences are SGHKS and YYEKEE (reference sequence). The trim removed 4 bases at V and 2 bases at J, leaving 7 bases unmatched. CDR3 length equals 15 residues. CDR3 nucleotide sequence: TGTGCCAGCAGCGGGAGGCGACAGGGGGCCTACGAGCAGTACTTC. This encodes CASSGRRQGAYEQYF.

This clonotype has ten or more counts. This chain links TRBV7-6 with TRBJ2-1; 15 nucleotides line up with TRBD2. The germline V gene encodes CDR1 SGHVS and CDR2 FNYEAQ. The CDR3 contains 15 residues. The junction had 3 bases not matched to a gene; V was cut back by 3 bases and J by 9 bases. CDR3 protein: CASSFGLAGGGEQFF. CDR3 bases: TGTGCCAGCAGCTTCGGACTAGCGGGGGGGGGTGAGCAGTTCTTC.

This clonotype was seen at least ten times. This chain uses TRBV6-2 or TRBV6-3 with TRBJ1-6; tentatively, D is TRBD1 (5 bases). V was trimmed by 6 bases and J by 7 bases, leaving 10 bases between them. The CDR3 loop spans 13 amino acids. CDR1 is MNHEY and CDR2 is SVGEGT in the germline V gene. The CDR3 spells CASSIQENSPLHF. CDR3 coding DNA: TGTGCCAGCAGCATACAGGAGAATTCACCCCTCCACTTT.

V gene TRBV6-1 combines with J gene TRBJ2-5; 8 bases align to TRBD2. This CDR3 comprises 15 residues. The V gene's germline CDR1 is MNHNS and CDR2 SASEGT. The J segment lost 5 bases and the V segment lost 5 bases, leaving 10 bases of the junction unmatched. CDR3 sequence reads: CASSTLRGRRETQYF. The CDR3 region has the DNA TGTGCCAGCAGTACCCTCCGCGGGAGGCGGGAGACCCAGTACTTC.